This is a list of T cell receptor beta chains from one sample in a study of CD8 T cells in ankylosing spondylitis. One entry per CDR3 protein, called by TCRdb with MiXCR from the 5' RACE reads. The sample lists 150,000 to 200,000 distinct CDR3 sequences, approximately 18% seen once, with around 4.5% in the top ten. Sequencing was carried out using blood, either unsorted or a sorted T cell fraction (not recorded which). The receptors originated from a male donor aged 10-29 years with ankylosing spondylitis or in good health (not recorded which). CDR3s include the opening cysteine and the closing phenylalanine or tryptophan. A D gene is named only where the DNA matches it firmly. Clone size is not always given. Where it is, it says once, few, many or a class for expanded clones.

d_gene: TRBD1
j_gene: TRBJ2-2
v_gene: TRBV6-2/TRBV6-3
abundance: many
CDR3nt: TGTGCCAGCAGTTACCCTTGGGCAGGGGGCCGTACATACACCGGGGAGCTGTTTTTT
CDR3aa: CASSYPWAGGRTYTGELFF

d_gene: NA
j_gene: TRBJ2-1
v_gene: TRBV29-1
abundance: NA
CDR3nt: TGCAGCGTGGCAGTCGGGGAATACAATGAGCAGTTCTTC
CDR3aa: CSVAVGEYNEQFF

d_gene: NA
j_gene: TRBJ2-2
v_gene: TRBV29-1
abundance: many
CDR3nt: TGCAGCGTTGAACCCATCACCAACACCGGGGAGCTGTTTTTT
CDR3aa: CSVEPITNTGELFF

d_gene: NA
j_gene: TRBJ2-3
v_gene: TRBV20-1
abundance: many
CDR3nt: TGCAGTGCCAGCCGGGGATCAACAGATACGCAGTATTTT
CDR3aa: CSASRGSTDTQYF

d_gene: NA
j_gene: TRBJ2-3
v_gene: TRBV5-1
abundance: many
CDR3nt: TGCGCCAGCAGCTTGGAGAATACAGATACGCAGTATTTT
CDR3aa: CASSLENTDTQYF

d_gene: NA
j_gene: TRBJ2-1
v_gene: TRBV12-3/TRBV12-4
abundance: many
CDR3nt: TGTGCCAGCAGCCCCGGGGACCCCTGGGCGTACAATGAGCAGTTCTTC
CDR3aa: CASSPGDPWAYNEQFF

d_gene: NA
j_gene: TRBJ2-3
v_gene: TRBV12-3/TRBV12-4
abundance: NA
CDR3nt: TGTGCCAGCAGCCTACAGGGAAATACGCAGTATTTT
CDR3aa: CASSLQGNTQYF

d_gene: NA
j_gene: TRBJ2-7
v_gene: TRBV29-1
abundance: many
CDR3nt: TGCAGCGTTGCCTGGGACCACATTCCTTACGAGCAGTACTTC
CDR3aa: CSVAWDHIPYEQYF

d_gene: TRBD2
j_gene: TRBJ2-1
v_gene: TRBV6-2/TRBV6-3
abundance: many
CDR3nt: TGTGCCAGCAGTCCCTTAGCGGGAGGGAATGAGCAGTTCTTC
CDR3aa: CASSPLAGGNEQFF

d_gene: NA
j_gene: TRBJ1-5
v_gene: TRBV5-6
abundance: many
CDR3nt: TGTGCCAGCAGCTCCTACAATCAGCCCCAGCATTTT
CDR3aa: CASSSYNQPQHF

d_gene: TRBD2
j_gene: TRBJ2-1
v_gene: TRBV3-1
abundance: many
CDR3nt: TGTGCCAGCAGCCAAGGGACTAGCGGGATCTACAATGAGCAGTTCTTC
CDR3aa: CASSQGTSGIYNEQFF

d_gene: TRBD1
j_gene: TRBJ2-1
v_gene: TRBV7-8
abundance: many
CDR3nt: TGTGCCAGCAGCTTAAGGGGACAGGGAAATGAGCAGTTCTTC
CDR3aa: CASSLRGQGNEQFF

d_gene: NA
j_gene: TRBJ2-3
v_gene: TRBV20-1
abundance: many
CDR3nt: TGCAGTGCTACGCTAGGGTTAGATACGCAGTATTTT
CDR3aa: CSATLGLDTQYF

d_gene: NA
j_gene: TRBJ2-5
v_gene: TRBV7-9
abundance: many
CDR3nt: TGTGCCAGCAGATATAGCGCATCCCAAGAGACCCAGTACTTC
CDR3aa: CASRYSASQETQYF

d_gene: NA
j_gene: TRBJ2-3
v_gene: TRBV29-1
abundance: NA
CDR3nt: TGCAGCGTTGAGGTCAGCACAGATACGCAGTATTTT
CDR3aa: CSVEVSTDTQYF

d_gene: NA
j_gene: TRBJ2-5
v_gene: TRBV5-5
abundance: many
CDR3nt: TGTGCCAGCAGCGAGCCTTTTGTCGAGAGAGAGACCCAGTACTTC
CDR3aa: CASSEPFVERETQYF